Listed here are 9 T cell receptor beta chains from one sample, sequenced in a study of T cell responses to AZD1222 COVID-19 vaccine. The table came from immunoSEQ multiplex PCR; TCRdb's copy has only in-frame clones and leaves some out. This table holds more than 65,000 clones, 70% to 90% found once. The sample in question was peripheral blood, obtained on day 0 of AZD1222 vaccination. The receptor source for this set is an adult in good health.

This CDR3 is CASSVPGQGYQPQHF. Written as DNA, the CDR3 is TGTGCCAGCAGTGTGCCGGGACAGGGGTATCAGCCCCAGCATTTT. The chain links TRBV28 to TRBJ1-5, with 10 bases that match TRBD1. CDR1 is MDHEN and CDR2 is SYDVKM in the germline V gene. The length of the CDR3 is 15 residues. Trimming at V came to 5 bases and at J to 5 bases, leaving 6 bases not matched to a gene.

This chain joins TRBV7-2 and TRBJ2-3; the match to TRBD2 covers 12 bases. The CDR3 runs to 17 residues. V was pared by 3 bases and J by 0 bases, with 4 bases of the junction left unmatched. CDR1 and CDR2 (germline): SGHTA, FQGNSA. The CDR3, as DNA: TGTGCCAGCAGCTTGCAGACTAGCGGGGGTAGCACAGATACGCAGTATTTT. Translation gives CASSLQTSGGSTDTQYF. The entire variable domain, with the rest obtained from reference TRBV7-2 and TRBJ2-3, is as follows: GAGVSQSPSNKVTEKGKDVELRCDPISGHTALYWYRQSLGQGLEFLIYFQGNSAPDKSGLPSDRFSAERTGGSVSTLTIQRTQQEDSAVYLCASSLQTSGGSTDTQYFGPGTRLTVL.

The rearrangement uses TRBV9 and TRBJ1-6, with a tentative D call TRBD1 (5 bases). V was clipped by 0 bases and J by 9 bases, with 10 bases between them. Germline V gene data show CDR1 as SGDLS and CDR2 as YYNGEE. There are 14 residues in the CDR3. The CDR3 reads CASSVDRGPSPLHF. DNA for the CDR3: TGTGCCAGCAGCGTAGATAGGGGCCCTTCACCCCTCCACTTT.

The V call is TRBV6-1, the J call TRBJ2-5; 8 bases match TRBD2. Looked up from germline, CDR1 is MNHNS and CDR2 is SASEGT. The junction had 6 bases not matched to a gene; V was cut back by 3 bases and J by 0 bases. The CDR3 sequence is 16 residues long. The CDR3 is CASSDGGGPYQETQYF. CDR3 DNA sequence: TGTGCCAGCAGTGACGGGGGGGGTCCGTACCAAGAGACCCAGTACTTC.

The chain has TRBV30 and TRBJ1-2; TRBD1 agrees at 8 bases. Germline loops: CDR1 GTSNPN, CDR2 SVGIG (reference sequence). The CDR3 has 12 residues. The V gene end was trimmed by 2 bases and the J gene end by 6 bases; junction bases not matched to a gene: 2. The CDR3 spells CAWSRTGHGYTF. The DNA for the CDR3 is TGTGCCTGGAGTAGGACAGGGCATGGCTACACCTTC.

This rearrangement joins TRBV9 to TRBJ1-1, with D uncertain. CDR3 length: 14 residues. Germline assignment: CDR1 SGDLS and CDR2 YYNGEE. The V end was cut by 0 bases, the J end by 1 base, with 7 bases between. CDR3 sequence (DNA): TGTGCCAGCAGCGTAGTCGGGTCGAACACTGAAGCTTTCTTT. The encoded protein is CASSVVGSNTEAFF.

The chain is built from TRBV7-2 and TRBJ1-5; D remains ambiguous. Germline CDR1 and CDR2: SGHTA and FQGNSA. There are 16 residues in the CDR3. V dropped 0 bases and J dropped 0 bases, with 9 bases sitting between them. CDR3 sequence (DNA): TGTGCCAGCAGCTTAGCGAGGGAGGATAGCAATCAGCCCCAGCATTTT. Translating gives CASSLAREDSNQPQHF.

The rearrangement uses TRBV2 and TRBJ2-3; D is ambiguous. The V end lost 1 base, the J end lost 3 bases, and 8 bases lay between the germline ends. This CDR3 has 14 amino acids. Germline lookup yields CDR1 SNHLY and CDR2 FYNNEI. The CDR3 nucleotides read TGTGCCAGCAGTGAAGGGGTGGGGACAGATACGCAGTATTTT. Encoded protein: CASSEGVGTDTQYF.

The V call is TRBV30, the J call TRBJ2-7, with D possibly being TRBD2 (5 bases). V lost 2 bases to trimming and J lost 6 bases, with 20 bases between them. CDR3 length: 15 amino acids. In germline, CDR1 is GTSNPN, CDR2 SVGIG (reference sequence). CDR3 protein: CAWSKVSTQRGEQYF. CDR3 in DNA: TGTGCCTGGAGTAAGGTGAGCACACAACGGGGCGAGCAGTACTTC.